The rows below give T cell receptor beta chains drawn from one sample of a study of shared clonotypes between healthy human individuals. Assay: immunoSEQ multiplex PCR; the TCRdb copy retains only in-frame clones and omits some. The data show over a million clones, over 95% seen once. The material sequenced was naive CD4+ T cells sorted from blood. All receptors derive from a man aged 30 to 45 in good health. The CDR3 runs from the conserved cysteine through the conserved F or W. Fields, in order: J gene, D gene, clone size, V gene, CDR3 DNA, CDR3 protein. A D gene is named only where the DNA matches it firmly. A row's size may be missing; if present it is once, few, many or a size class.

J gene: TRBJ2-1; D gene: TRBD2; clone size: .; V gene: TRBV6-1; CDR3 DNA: TGTGCCAGCAGTGAAGCCTCCGTTAGCGGGAGGGCCATCTTCGCTGAGCAGTTCTTC; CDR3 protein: CASSEASVSGRAIFAEQFF
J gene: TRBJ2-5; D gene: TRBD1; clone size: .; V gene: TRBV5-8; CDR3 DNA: TGTGCCAGCAGCTTGGGACAGGGCAACAGCGAGACCCAGTACTTC; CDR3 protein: CASSLGQGNSETQYF
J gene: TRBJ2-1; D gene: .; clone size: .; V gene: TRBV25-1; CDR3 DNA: TGTGCCAGCAGTGAATCCCAGAAGGGAGAGCAGTTCTTC; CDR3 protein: CASSESQKGEQFF
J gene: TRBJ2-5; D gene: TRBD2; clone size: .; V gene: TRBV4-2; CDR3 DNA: TGTGCCAGCAGCCAATCTCGACTAGCGGCCCAAGAGACCCAGTACTTC; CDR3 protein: CASSQSRLAAQETQYF
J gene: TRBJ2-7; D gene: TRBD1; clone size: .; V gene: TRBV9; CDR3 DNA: TGTGCCAGCAGCGTAAGGGACAGAAGTCCGTCCTACGAGCAGTACTTC; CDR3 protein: CASSVRDRSPSYEQYF
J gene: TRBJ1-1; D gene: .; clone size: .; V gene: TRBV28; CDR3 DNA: TGTGCCAGCAGTTTAGGGGCAGGGATTGAAGCTTTCTTT; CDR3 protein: CASSLGAGIEAFF
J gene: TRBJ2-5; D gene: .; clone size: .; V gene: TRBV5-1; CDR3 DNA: TGCGCCAGCAGCTTTGGTATGGGGCAAGAGACCCAGTACTTC; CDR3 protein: CASSFGMGQETQYF
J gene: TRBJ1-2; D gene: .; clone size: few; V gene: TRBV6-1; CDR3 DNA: TGTGCCAGCAGTAAAGAGGTGGCAGGGCAACTTTTCTACACCTTC; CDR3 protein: CASSKEVAGQLFYTF
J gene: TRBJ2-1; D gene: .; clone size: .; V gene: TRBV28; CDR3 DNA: TGTGCCAGCAGTCTAAGCCCCTGGCATGAGCAGTTCTTC; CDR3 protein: CASSLSPWHEQFF
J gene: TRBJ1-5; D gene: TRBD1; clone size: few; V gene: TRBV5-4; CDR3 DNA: TGTGCCAGCAGCTTGGACGGGGACAGTTATCAGCCCCAGCATTTT; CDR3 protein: CASSLDGDSYQPQHF
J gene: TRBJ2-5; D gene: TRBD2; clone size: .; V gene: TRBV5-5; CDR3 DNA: TGTGCCAGCAGCTTGCTAGCGGGGCAAGAGACCCAGTACTTC; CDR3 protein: CASSLLAGQETQYF
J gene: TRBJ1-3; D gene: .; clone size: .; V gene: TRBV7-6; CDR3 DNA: TGTGCCAGCAGCTTAGGCACAGGCGGAAACACCATATATTTT; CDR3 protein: CASSLGTGGNTIYF
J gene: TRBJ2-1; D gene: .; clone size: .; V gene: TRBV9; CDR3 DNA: TGTGCCAGCAGCGTAGACCTGGCGGCGTCTGAGCAGTTCTTC; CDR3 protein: CASSVDLAASEQFF
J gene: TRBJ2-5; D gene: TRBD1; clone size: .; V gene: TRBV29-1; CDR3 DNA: TGCAGCGTTGTACAGGGGGACCAAGAGACCCAGTACTTC; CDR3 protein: CSVVQGDQETQYF
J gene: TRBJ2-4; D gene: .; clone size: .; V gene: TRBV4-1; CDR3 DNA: TGCGCCAGCAGCCAAGTGGTGGGGTTAGCCAAAAACATTCAGTACTTC; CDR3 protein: CASSQVVGLAKNIQYF
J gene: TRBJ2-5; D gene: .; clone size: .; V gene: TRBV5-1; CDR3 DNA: TGCGCCAGCAGCTTTGACAGGGAGGGGACCCAGTACTTC; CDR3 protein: CASSFDREGTQYF
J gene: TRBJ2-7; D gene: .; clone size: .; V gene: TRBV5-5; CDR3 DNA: TGTGCCAGCAGCTTGGGTCTAGTATGGCAGGTTAGCTCCTACGAGCAGTACTTC; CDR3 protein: CASSLGLVWQVSSYEQYF
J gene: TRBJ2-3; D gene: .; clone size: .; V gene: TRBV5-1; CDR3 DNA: TGCGCCAGCAGCTTGGATATTGTAGATACGCAGTATTTT; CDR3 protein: CASSLDIVDTQYF
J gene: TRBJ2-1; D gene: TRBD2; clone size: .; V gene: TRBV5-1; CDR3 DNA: TGCGCCAGCAGCCTCGGACTAGCGGGACGGTTGGATGAGCAGTTCTTC; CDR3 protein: CASSLGLAGRLDEQFF
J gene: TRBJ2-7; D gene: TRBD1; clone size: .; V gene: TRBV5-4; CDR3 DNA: TGTGCCAGCAGCAGGCGGGACAGGGGCTCCTACGAGCAGTACTTC; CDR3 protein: CASSRRDRGSYEQYF
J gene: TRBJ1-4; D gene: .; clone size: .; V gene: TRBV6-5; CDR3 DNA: TGTGCCAGCAGTTACAGAGGATCTAGGGGTAATGAAAAACTGTTTTTT; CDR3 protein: CASSYRGSRGNEKLFF
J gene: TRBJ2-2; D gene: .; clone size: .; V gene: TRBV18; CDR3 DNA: TGTGCCAGCTCACCACGTCTGGGCCCCACCGGGGAGCTGTTTTTT; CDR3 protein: CASSPRLGPTGELFF
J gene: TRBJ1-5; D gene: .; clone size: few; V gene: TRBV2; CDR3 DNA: TGTGCCAGCAGTGAAACAGGCATTGGCGGATCGCCCCAGCATTTT; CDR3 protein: CASSETGIGGSPQHF
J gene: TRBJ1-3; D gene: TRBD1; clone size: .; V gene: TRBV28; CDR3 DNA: TGTGCCAGCAGTTCATACAGGGGCAGGAAGGACACCATATATTTT; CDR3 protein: CASSSYRGRKDTIYF
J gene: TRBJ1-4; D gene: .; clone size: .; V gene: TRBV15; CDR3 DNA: TGTGCCACCAGCAGAGATCGGGGTGGGTTTGAAAAACTGTTTTTT; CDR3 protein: CATSRDRGGFEKLFF
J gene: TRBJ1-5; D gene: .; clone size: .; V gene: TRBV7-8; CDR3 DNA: TGTGCCAGCAGCTCCGGGGCTACCCACGGCAATCAGCCCCAGCATTTT; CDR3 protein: CASSSGATHGNQPQHF
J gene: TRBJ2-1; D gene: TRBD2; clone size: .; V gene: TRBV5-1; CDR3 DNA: TGCGCCAGCAGCACAGTAGGCCTAGCGGGAGTTAGCTCCTACAATGAGCAGTTCTTC; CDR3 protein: CASSTVGLAGVSSYNEQFF
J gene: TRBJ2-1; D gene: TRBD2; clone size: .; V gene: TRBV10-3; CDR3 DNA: TGTGCCTCATGCGGGAGCTCCTACAATGAGCAGTTCTTC; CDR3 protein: CASCGSSYNEQFF
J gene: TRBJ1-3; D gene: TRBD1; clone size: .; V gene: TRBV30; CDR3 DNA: TGTGCCTGGAAAGACAGATACAGGGGCTCTGGAAACACCATATATTTT; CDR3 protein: CAWKDRYRGSGNTIYF
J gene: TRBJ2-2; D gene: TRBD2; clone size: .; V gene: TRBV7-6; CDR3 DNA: TGTGCCAGCAGCCCGTATGGGGGGGAGAACACCGGGGAGCTGTTTTTT; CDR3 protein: CASSPYGGENTGELFF
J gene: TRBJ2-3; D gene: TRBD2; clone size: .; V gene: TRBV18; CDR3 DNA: TGTGCCAGCTCACCACTCCCTAGCGGGAGTCCGGGAGATACGCAGTATTTT; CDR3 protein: CASSPLPSGSPGDTQYF
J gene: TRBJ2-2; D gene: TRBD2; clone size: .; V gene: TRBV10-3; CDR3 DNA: TGTGCCATCAGACCCAGACTAGCGGGAGAGATCAGCGGGGAGCTGTTTTTT; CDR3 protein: CAIRPRLAGEISGELFF
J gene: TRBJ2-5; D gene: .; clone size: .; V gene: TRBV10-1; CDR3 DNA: TGCGCCAGCAGTGAGTCTGTGGGGTACCAAGAGACCCAGTACTTC; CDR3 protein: CASSESVGYQETQYF
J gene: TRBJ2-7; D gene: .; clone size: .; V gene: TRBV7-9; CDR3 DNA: TGTGCCAGCAGCTTAGAATTATGGTTGGGCGAGCAGTACTTC; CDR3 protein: CASSLELWLGEQYF
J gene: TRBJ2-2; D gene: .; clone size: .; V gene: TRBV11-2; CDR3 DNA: TGTGCCAGCAGCTTAATCGGTGGCGGGATCAGATCCGGGGAGCTGTTTTTT; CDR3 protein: CASSLIGGGIRSGELFF
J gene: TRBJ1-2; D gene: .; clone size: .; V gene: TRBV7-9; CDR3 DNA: TGTGCCAGCAGCTTAGAGCGTCAGGAGTATGGCTACACCTTC; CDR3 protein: CASSLERQEYGYTF
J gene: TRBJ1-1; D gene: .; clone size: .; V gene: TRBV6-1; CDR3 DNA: TGTGCCAGCAGTGTGGGGGAGCGACCAACTGAAGCTTTCTTT; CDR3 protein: CASSVGERPTEAFF
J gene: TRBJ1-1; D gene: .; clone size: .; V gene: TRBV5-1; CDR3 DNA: TGCGCCAGCAGCCGGGCGGGACAAAGAACTGAAGCTTTCTTT; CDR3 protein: CASSRAGQRTEAFF
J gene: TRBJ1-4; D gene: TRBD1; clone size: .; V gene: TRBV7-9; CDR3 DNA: TGTGCCAGCAGCCCCAGCCATGAGGACAGGGTTGAAAAACTGTTTTTT; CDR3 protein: CASSPSHEDRVEKLFF
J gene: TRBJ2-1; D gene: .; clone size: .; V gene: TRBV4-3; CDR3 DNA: TGCGCCAGCAGCCAAGGAGTCAGGCGCAACAGCTCCTACAATGAGCAGTTCTTC; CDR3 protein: CASSQGVRRNSSYNEQFF
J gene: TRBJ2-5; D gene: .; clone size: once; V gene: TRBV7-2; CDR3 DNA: TGTGCCAGCAGCTTATATCGGGGGAGGGAGACCCAGTACTTC; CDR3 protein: CASSLYRGRETQYF
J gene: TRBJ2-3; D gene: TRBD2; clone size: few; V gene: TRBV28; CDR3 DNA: TGTGCCAGCAGACCCATAGGGAGGGCAGATACGCAGTATTTT; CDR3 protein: CASRPIGRADTQYF
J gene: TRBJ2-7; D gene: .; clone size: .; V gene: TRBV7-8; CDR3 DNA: TGTGCCAGCAGCTTCTCCAACAGAAACTACGAGCAGTACTTC; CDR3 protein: CASSFSNRNYEQYF